Only a few counts were recorded for the clone carrying this T cell receptor (beta chain). Its antigen is undetermined. This entry comes from a study of beta chain features in type 1 diabetes. Overall study: Cell yields, gender and age were comparable in patients and healthy donors. Study results and caveats: There was a moderate but significant shortening of TCRB CDR3s in all four CD4+ subsets of Type 1 diabetes patients. Reads derived from cDNA could over-represent cells showing high TCR expression.

Sequencing targeted expressed TCRB transcripts, as all isolated RNA had been reverse transcribed. Sequencing used immunoSEQ multiplex PCR; TCRdb keeps in-frame clones, though not all of them. This table holds approximately 250,000 clones, around 25% found once. The CDR3 is 13 amino acids. Trimming shortened V by 4 bases and J by 0 bases, and 6 bases separated the two germline ends. The V gene's germline CDR1 is GTSNPN and CDR2 SVGIG (reference sequence). The TCR was taken from a woman younger than 45 with type 1 diabetes. Sequenced material: naive CD4+ T cells from blood. This chain uses TRBV30 with TRBJ2-2; D is uncertain. The CDR3, as DNA: TGTGCCTGGAACTCCGCGAACACCGGGGAGCTGTTTTTT. It is translated as CAWNSANTGELFF.